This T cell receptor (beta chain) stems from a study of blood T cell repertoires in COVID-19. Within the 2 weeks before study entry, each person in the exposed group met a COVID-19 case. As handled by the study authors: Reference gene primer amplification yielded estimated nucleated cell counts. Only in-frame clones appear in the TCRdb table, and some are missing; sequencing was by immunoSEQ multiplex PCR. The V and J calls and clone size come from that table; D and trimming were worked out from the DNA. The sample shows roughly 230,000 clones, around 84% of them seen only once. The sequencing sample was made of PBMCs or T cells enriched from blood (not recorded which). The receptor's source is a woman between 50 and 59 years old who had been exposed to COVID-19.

CDR3 loop: CASSLAGWSSYTF. The CDR3 bases are TGTGCCAGCAGTTTGGCGGGGTGGAGTAGCTACACCTTC. The genes are TRBV12-3 or TRBV12-4 and TRBJ1-2; D uncertain. Trimming cost V 3 bases and J 9 bases, with 14 bases left between them. This CDR3 is built from 13 residues.